What follows are 16 T cell receptor beta chains derived from one specimen sequenced in a study of T cell repertoires in aging, cancer and after chemotherapy. Rearranged V-D-J TRB sequences were amplified with a mixed TRB-A/B primer pool. TCRdb analysed the multiplex PCR reads with MiXCR anew, one entry per CDR3 protein. The data show thousands of distinct CDR3 sequences, more than 25% seen once. Amplification of TCR beta used genomic DNA extracted from peripheral blood. The sequenced sample consisted of blood. The receptors here all came from a human donor in good health.

By frequency in the sample, this clonotype is medium-sized. The rearrangement links TRBV24-1 to TRBJ2-5; the D is unclear. The germline V and J ends were trimmed by 2 bases and 5 bases, with 5 bases remaining between them. Germline V gene data show CDR1 as KGHDR and CDR2 as SFDVKD. This CDR3 is 12 amino acids long. This CDR3 is CATSDYGETQYF. CDR3 DNA sequence: TGTGCCACCAGTGATTACGGGGAGACCCAGTACTTC.

The chain joins TRBV6-1 to TRBJ1-5; possible D gene TRBD1, 5 bases. There are 16 residues in the CDR3. Trimming removed 2 bases from V and 4 bases from J, with 15 bases in between. The germline V gene encodes CDR1 MNHNS and CDR2 SASEGT. The CDR3 sequence is CASSEIGGKANQPQHF. The CDR3 nucleotides read TGTGCCAGCAGTGAAATCGGGGGGAAAGCTAATCAGCCCCAGCATTTT.

Comments on this clonotype: This could be a read error, since a much larger clone is one nucleotide away. The chain joins TRBV6-5 to TRBJ2-2; TRBD1 matches 9 bases. Germline values: CDR1 MNHEY, CDR2 SVGAGI. The ends lost 7 bases at V and 1 base at J; junction bases unmatched: 4. The CDR3 consists of 15 residues. The CDR3 coding sequence is TGTGCCAGCATGTACAGGGGGCTGAACACCGGGGAGCTGTTTTTT. Protein: CASMYRGLNTGELFF.

The chain recombines TRBV6-2 or TRBV6-3 with TRBJ2-3; TRBD2 is a possible D gene (5 bases). CDR3 length: 15 residues. The germline V and J ends were trimmed by 6 bases and 0 bases, with 13 bases remaining between them. The germline gives CDR1 MNHEY, CDR2 SVGEGT. DNA of the CDR3: TGTGCCAGCAGAACGATCGGGATTAGCACAGATACGCAGTATTTT. Amino acids: CASRTIGISTDTQYF.

The table lists this clonotype with a few counts. The genes are TRBV6-4 and TRBJ2-3, with D perhaps matching TRBD2 (7 bases). The CDR3 consists of 14 residues. Germline V lookup: CDR1 MRHNA, CDR2 SNTAGT. The V end lost 3 bases, the J end lost 4 bases, and 11 bases lay between the germline ends. The DNA of the CDR3 is TGTGCCAGCAGTGAGTGGGGGGGCGCAGATACGCAGTATTTT. Its protein product is CASSEWGGADTQYF.

The chain joins TRBV19 to TRBJ1-2; TRBD1 matches at 7 bases. CDR1 LNHDA and CDR2 SQIVND come from the germline V gene (reference sequence). With V trimmed by 6 bases and J by 5 bases, 9 bases remained unmatched. The CDR3 is 14 residues long. DNA for the CDR3: TGTGCCAGTAGCCAAGGACAGGCGGGGTATGGCTACACCTTC. Protein product: CASSQGQAGYGYTF.

The chain employs TRBV28 and TRBJ2-5, with 11 bases aligning to TRBD1. V gave up 6 bases and J gave up 5 bases; unmatched junction bases: 8. CDR3 length equals 15 residues. CDR1 is MDHEN and CDR2 is SYDVKM in the germline V gene. The CDR3 DNA follows: TGTGCCAGCAGCGCAGGACAGGGGGCTGGGGAGACCCAGTACTTC. This sequence encodes CASSAGQGAGETQYF.

This chain connects TRBV28 to TRBJ2-6; D uncertain. The CDR3 runs to 12 residues. Trimming pared 6 bases from V and 0 bases from J, leaving 0 bases between. Germline loops: CDR1 MDHEN, CDR2 SYDVKM. The CDR3 loop is CASSSGANVLTF. The DNA of the CDR3 is TGTGCCAGCAGCTCTGGGGCCAACGTCCTGACTTTC.

Points on this clonotype: A much larger clone lies a single base off, so this may be a read error. The chain links TRBV30 to TRBJ2-5; 8 bases are a match to TRBD2. CDR1 is GTSNPN, CDR2 SVGIG, per germline (reference sequence). The CDR3 contains 13 residues. V was pared by 7 bases and J by 5 bases, with 9 bases of the junction left unmatched. The CDR3: CASQSGGGETQYF. As DNA, the CDR3 is TGTGCCTCCCAAAGCGGGGGAGGGGAGACCCAGTACTTC.

By proportion, this clonotype is medium-sized. The chain couples TRBV27 to TRBJ2-2; D is unclear. V lost 8 bases and J lost 8, with 21 bases in between. There are 15 residues in the CDR3. Germline V gene lookup returns CDR1 MNHEY and CDR2 SMNVEV (reference sequence). CDR3 loop: CASGDLGIGEGELFF. The CDR3 DNA is TGTGCCAGCGGCGATCTAGGGATTGGTGAAGGGGAGCTGTTTTTT.

This rearrangement joins TRBV19 to TRBJ1-1; no reliable D call. This CDR3 has 14 amino acids. The V and J ends lost 2 bases and 3 bases respectively, with 10 bases between them. Per germline, CDR1 LNHDA and CDR2 SQIVND (reference sequence). The CDR3 DNA reads as TGTGCCAGTAGTATATCCGGGGTGCACACTGAAGCTTTCTTT. It specifies CASSISGVHTEAFF. Full variable domain (remainder filled in from reference TRBV19 and TRBJ1-1): DGGITQSPKYLFRKEGQNVTLSCEQNLNHDAMYWYRQDPGQGLRLIYYSQIVNDFQKGDIAEGYSVSREKKESFPLTVTSAQKNPTAFYLCASSISGVHTEAFFGQGTRLTVV.

This clonotype occurred once. This chain links TRBV11-2 with TRBJ1-5, with TRBD1 as a possible D gene (6 bases). Germline CDR1 reads SGHAT; CDR2 reads FQNNGV. The CDR3 runs 14 residues. The ends were cut back, 8 bases at V and 2 bases at J, with 13 bases in the middle. The CDR3 DNA reads as TGTGCCAGCGGCACAGGGAAAGGCAATCAGCCCCAGCATTTT. Its translation is CASGTGKGNQPQHF.

The chain uses TRBV27 and TRBJ2-1; 10 nucleotides agree with TRBD2. The CDR3 covers 12 residues. Trimming cost V 5 bases and J 9 bases; bases outside gene matches: 1. Per germline, CDR1 MNHEY and CDR2 SMNVEV (reference sequence). This chain's CDR3 is CASSSGRAEQFF. In DNA, the CDR3 is TGTGCCAGCAGTAGCGGGAGGGCTGAGCAGTTCTTC.

This clonotype has a handful of counts. This rearrangement joins TRBV20-1 to TRBJ2-3; the D is unclear. Trimming took off 0 bases at V and 0 bases at J, with 10 bases between the two ends. The CDR3 has 15 residues. Germline lookup yields CDR1 DFQATT and CDR2 SNEGSKA (reference sequence). The CDR3 protein is CSAREGFSSTDTQYF. CDR3 nucleotides: TGCAGTGCTAGAGAGGGATTTTCTAGCACAGATACGCAGTATTTT.

The sample holds a few counts of this clonotype. The chain couples TRBV7-9 to TRBJ2-7; 10 bases are shared with TRBD1. CDR1 is SEHNR and CDR2 is FQNEAQ in the germline V gene (reference sequence). V was clipped by 4 bases and J by 3 bases; unmatched bases: 9. The CDR3 totals 16 residues. In nucleotides, the CDR3 is TGTGCCAGCAGCTCCCCCCCCGGGACAGGGGTCTACGAGCAGTACTTC. This translates into CASSSPPGTGVYEQYF. Full variable domain (remainder filled in from reference TRBV7-9 and TRBJ2-7): DTGVSQNPRHKITKRGQNVTFRCDPISEHNRLYWYRQTLGQGPEFLTYFQNEAQLEKSRLLSDRFSAERPKGSFSTLEIQRTEQGDSAMYLCASSSPPGTGVYEQYFGPGTRLTVT.

Points on this clonotype: The junction and the germline gene differ at one end; a read error may be behind it. The chain recombines TRBV5-5 with TRBJ2-7; D might be TRBD1 (5 bases). From germline, CDR1 is SGHKS and CDR2 YYEKEE (reference sequence). This CDR3 region has 12 residues. CDR3 sequence reads: CASSLDTYEQYF. For the CDR3, the DNA is TGCGCCAGCAGCTTGGACACCTACGAGCAGTACTTC. The variable domain in full, completed from reference TRBV5-5 and TRBJ2-7, reads DAGVTQSPTHLIKTRGQQVTLRCSPISGHKSVSWYQQVLGQGPQFIFQYYEKEERGRGNFPDRFSARQFPNYSSELNVNALLLGDSALYLCASSLDTYEQYFGPGTRLTVT.